This paragraph covers one T cell receptor beta chain sequence. Antigen specificity is unknown. Germline V gene sequence: CDR1 DFQATT, CDR2 SNEGSKA (reference sequence). The CDR3 is 14 residues long. V lost 1 base, J lost 9 bases, and 16 bases lay in between. The data originate from a study of identical twins. TCRdb ran MiXCR on the 5' RACE reads and lists one entry per CDR3 protein. The sample shows 650,000 to 800,000 distinct CDR3 sequences, about 9.4% of them seen only once. Study conclusions and caveats: One should note that invariant MAIT and iNKT cells could partly confound zero-insertion analyses.

The same sample was also studied in work on yellow fever vaccine responses in identical twins.

The V gene is TRBV20-1, the J gene TRBJ2-1; D gene uncertain. This TCR was recovered from a woman aged 18-30 years in good health. Sequences were obtained from PBMCs. CDR3 loop: CSARVTMKGGEQFF. CDR3 in DNA: TGCAGTGCTAGAGTCACTATGAAGGGTGGTGAGCAGTTCTTC.